This T cell receptor beta chain was captured by sequencing in a study of T-cell memory formation after mild COVID-19. Across the whole study: The study found TCR clusters largely donor specific. Points from the study as a whole: Contracting CD4+ clones were located mainly in CM and EM, and CD8+ clones in EMRA.

TCR alpha and TCR beta cDNA libraries carrying sample barcodes and UMIs were produced by 5'RACE using constant-segment primers. TCRdb re-called the 5' RACE reads with MiXCR, one entry per CDR3 protein. The data contain approximately 400,000 distinct CDR3 sequences, about 24% of them singletons. On this clonotype: What it binds is not known.

The receptor was derived from an adult woman who had mild COVID-19 (a few samples of this study predate the infection). Cell type and time point are not known. The source material was PBMCs or a T cell subset sorted from them (not recorded which).

The CDR3 nucleotides are TGTGCCAGCAGCATCGGGCCGGGTGGTTCCTACAATGAGCAGTTCTTC. Translating it yields CASSIGPGGSYNEQFF. This chain joins TRBV6-2 or TRBV6-3 and TRBJ2-1; D gene unclear. The CDR3 is made up of 16 amino acids. V dropped 6 bases and J dropped 1 base, with 16 bases sitting between them. Germline V gives CDR1 MNHEY, CDR2 SVGEGT.